Given below is one T cell receptor (beta chain) in context. Its antigen is unidentified. TCRdb fed the RT-PCR reads into MiXCR, producing one record per CDR3 protein. The repertoire has about 500,000 distinct CDR3 sequences, about 15% of them found once; the top ten carry roughly 3%. This specimen belongs to a study of response to subunit inactivated influenza vaccine. Study results and limitations: The authors put forward the suggestion that each seasonal influenza vaccination may bring in only a limited number of new T cells.

V was pared by 2 bases and J by 3 bases, with 10 bases between. The CDR3 covers 15 residues. Per the germline V gene, CDR1 is SNHLY and CDR2 is FYNNEI. The sequence was obtained from a man between 50 and 70 years old who received an inactivated influenza vaccine. The source was CD4+ T cells sorted from PBMCs, collected less than 30 months after vaccination. This rearrangement joins TRBV2 to TRBJ2-2; either TRBD1 or TRBD2 may supply D (5 bases each). CDR3 region: CASSESGRYTGELFF. The CDR3 DNA follows: TGTGCCAGCAGTGAATCGGGACGGTACACCGGGGAGCTGTTTTTT.